This T cell receptor beta chain was identified during a study of blood T cell repertoires in COVID-19. Study-wide context: The samples span acute and convalescent COVID-19 from the United States, Italy and Spain. The cDNA or gDNA used as material had been derived from T cells, B-cell-depleted T cells, or PBMCs.

This clone occurred a few times. CDR3 length: 14 amino acids. The ends lost 3 bases at V and 8 bases at J; junction bases unmatched: 7. From germline, CDR1 is SNHLY and CDR2 FYNNEI. The assay was immunoSEQ multiplex PCR, and TCRdb's table has in-frame clones only and misses some. The profile shows some 220,000 clones, 75% to 85% of them singletons. The V call is TRBV2, the J call TRBJ1-2; TRBD1 aligns across 9 bases. Sequenced material: peripheral blood. This TCR was recovered from a woman in her 70s with COVID-19, enrolled during active disease. CDR3 region: CASSDLGQGQGYTF. The CDR3 bases are TGTGCCAGCAGTGACTTGGGACAGGGTCAGGGCTACACCTTC.